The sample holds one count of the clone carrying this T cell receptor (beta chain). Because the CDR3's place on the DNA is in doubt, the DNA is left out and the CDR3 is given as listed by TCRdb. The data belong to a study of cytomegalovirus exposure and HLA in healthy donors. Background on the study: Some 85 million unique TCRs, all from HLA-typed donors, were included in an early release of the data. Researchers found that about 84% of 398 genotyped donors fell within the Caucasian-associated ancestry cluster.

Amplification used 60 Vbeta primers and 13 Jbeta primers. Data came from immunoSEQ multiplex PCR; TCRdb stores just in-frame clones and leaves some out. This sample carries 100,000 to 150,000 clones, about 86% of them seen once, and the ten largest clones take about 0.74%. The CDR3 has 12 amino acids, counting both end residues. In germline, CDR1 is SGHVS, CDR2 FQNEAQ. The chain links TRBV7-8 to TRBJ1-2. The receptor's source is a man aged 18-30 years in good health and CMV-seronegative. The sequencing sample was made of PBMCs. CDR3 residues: CASSNLVAEGTF.